These 24 T cell receptor beta chains share one sample of origin, sequenced in a study of persistence of HIV-infected CD4 T cells. The libraries were made with immunoSEQ version 4 in survey mode. Data came from immunoSEQ multiplex PCR; TCRdb stores just in-frame clones and leaves some out. Counted here are roughly 28,000 clones, 78% occurring once; the ten biggest clones make up about 0.75%. No cognate antigen is known for these TCRs. Lysates of CMV-infected fibroblasts at about 10 ug/mL stimulated these cells. CD40L-negative CD69-negative CD45RO-high memory CD4+ T cells were sorted as populations depleted of antigen-responding cells. The material was CD4+ T cells sorted from PBMCs after approximately 18-hour stimulation, obtained from a patient who received antiretroviral therapy. Receptor source: an adult woman with HIV who was CMV-seropositive.

The J gene is TRBJ1-1, the V gene TRBV12-3 or TRBV12-4, with D possibly matching TRBD1 (5 bases). Trimming pared 8 bases from V and 5 bases from J, leaving 9 bases between. The CDR3 totals 11 residues. The CDR3 DNA reads TGTGCCAGCGGGGGGGAGACTGAAGCTTTCTTT. It encodes CASGGETEAFF.

This sequence joins TRBV19 and TRBJ2-7; tentative D call: TRBD2 (5 bases). This CDR3 has 14 residues. Per germline, CDR1 LNHDA and CDR2 SQIVND (reference sequence). Trimming removed 5 bases from V and 2 bases from J, with 13 bases in between. CDR3 nucleotides: TGTGCCAGTAGTTTGGCGGGCCCTGCCTACGAGCAGTACTTC. Encoded protein: CASSLAGPAYEQYF.

This clone was observed a few times. The V gene is TRBV7-2, the J gene TRBJ2-3; D gene unclear. Germline V gene data show CDR1 as SGHTA and CDR2 as FQGNSA. This CDR3 spans 15 amino acids. With 1 base removed from V and 4 bases from J, the gap between germline ends came to 12 bases. CDR3 sequence reads: CASSLGVVLPDTQYF. The CDR3 region has the DNA TGTGCCAGCAGCTTAGGGGTCGTTTTGCCAGATACGCAGTATTTT. The full variable domain, rest sourced from reference TRBV7-2 and TRBJ2-3, is GAGVSQSPSNKVTEKGKDVELRCDPISGHTALYWYRQSLGQGLEFLIYFQGNSAPDKSGLPSDRFSAERTGGSVSTLTIQRTQQEDSAVYLCASSLGVVLPDTQYFGPGTRLTVL.

The J gene is TRBJ1-1, the V gene TRBV18; a weak D match, TRBD1 (5 bases). Germline-derived CDR1 and CDR2 are KGHSH and LQKENI. The CDR3 has 15 amino acids. V lost 2 bases and J lost 4, with 14 bases in between. The CDR3: CASSPSGAVGTEAFF. The CDR3 region has the DNA TGTGCCAGCTCACCATCTGGGGCGGTGGGCACTGAAGCTTTCTTT.

This clone has a handful of counts. The chain is built from TRBV19 and TRBJ2-3; 12 bases are shared with TRBD1. Unmatched junction bases numbered 9, after V lost 3 bases and J lost 5 bases. This CDR3 comprises 17 residues. The germline gives CDR1 LNHDA, CDR2 SQIVND (reference sequence). CDR3 nucleotides: TGTGCCAGTAGTATGCCCCGGGACAGGGGGCAAGTAGATACGCAGTATTTT. Its translation is CASSMPRDRGQVDTQYF.

The rearrangement links TRBV5-1 to TRBJ1-5; unclear D gene. The CDR3 runs 15 residues. CDR1 is SGHRS, CDR2 YFSETQ, per germline. The V end lost 3 bases, the J end lost 0 bases, and 10 bases lay between the germline ends. CDR3 in amino acids: CASSSDPYSNQPQHF. The CDR3, as DNA: TGCGCCAGCAGCTCCGACCCCTATAGCAATCAGCCCCAGCATTTT. The whole variable domain, filled in from reference TRBV5-1 and TRBJ1-5, reads KAGVTQTPRYLIKTRGQQVTLSCSPISGHRSVSWYQQTPGQGLQFLFEYFSETQRNKGNFPGRFSGRQFSNSRSEMNVSTLELGDSALYLCASSSDPYSNQPQHFGDGTRLSIL.

The J gene is TRBJ2-1, the V gene TRBV6-4; D not resolved. Germline loops: CDR1 MRHNA, CDR2 SNTAGT. CDR3 size: 15 residues. The V gene lost 4 bases and the J gene lost 0 bases, with 10 bases spanning the gap. CDR3 sequence (DNA): TGTGCCAGCAGTGGGACGGCATTCTCCTACAATGAGCAGTTCTTC. It encodes CASSGTAFSYNEQFF.

The CDR3 DNA follows: TGTGCCTGGAGTACACTGGGACAGGGCTCTGAAAAACTGTTTTTT. It yields the protein CAWSTLGQGSEKLFF. The V gene is TRBV30, the J gene TRBJ1-4, with TRBD1 matching over 9 bases. The CDR3 runs to 15 residues. CDR1 and CDR2 from the germline V gene are GTSNPN and SVGIG (reference sequence). The ends lost 2 bases at V and 7 bases at J; junction bases unmatched: 8.

The sample holds one count of this clone. The V call is TRBV30, the J call TRBJ1-3; a weak D match, TRBD1 (6 bases). Per the germline V gene, CDR1 is GTSNPN and CDR2 is SVGIG (reference sequence). This CDR3 spans 14 amino acids. Trimming pared 5 bases from V and 2 bases from J, leaving 13 bases between. CDR3 in amino acids: CAWLTRGPGNTIYF. Here the CDR3 DNA reads TGTGCCTGGCTGACTCGGGGGCCTGGAAACACCATATATTTT.

This clone came up a few times. This rearrangement joins TRBV6-5 to TRBJ2-4; D call uncertain. Germline V gene sequence: CDR1 MNHEY, CDR2 SVGAGI. Trimming removed 8 bases from V and 4 bases from J, with 18 bases in between. The CDR3 length is 15 residues. The CDR3 region has the DNA TGTGCCAGCCGTAGGGCTTTCGGAGAGAAAAACATTCAGTACTTC. It specifies CASRRAFGEKNIQYF.

J is TRBJ1-1 and V is TRBV30; 8 nucleotides line up with TRBD1. The CDR3 contains 14 residues. With 3 bases clipped from V and 3 bases from J, the junction kept 6 bases outside the gene matches. Germline CDR1 GTSNPN, CDR2 SVGIG (reference sequence). CDR3: CAWSPLDRDTEAFF. CDR3 in DNA: TGTGCCTGGAGCCCCTTGGACAGGGACACTGAAGCTTTCTTT.

This chain links TRBV5-1 with TRBJ2-7; D tentatively reads TRBD1 or TRBD2 (7 bases each). Germline V lookup: CDR1 SGHRS, CDR2 YFSETQ. This CDR3 region has 15 residues. V dropped 3 bases and J dropped 3 bases, with 16 bases sitting between them. The CDR3 region has the DNA TGCGCCAGCAGCTGGGGGGGACAGACCTTCTACGAGCAGTACTTC. It translates to CASSWGGQTFYEQYF.

The gene calls are TRBV10-3 and TRBJ1-5; D unclear. The length of the CDR3 is 15 residues. Per the germline V gene, CDR1 is ENHRY and CDR2 is SYGVKD. V gave up 2 bases and J gave up 2 bases, with 10 bases separating them. CDR3 sequence: CAISELGLGNQPQHF. The CDR3 DNA reads as TGTGCCATCAGTGAGCTAGGGCTTGGCAATCAGCCCCAGCATTTT.

This chain connects TRBV7-6 to TRBJ2-3; D unclear. In germline, CDR1 is SGHVS, CDR2 FNYEAQ. Trimming left V 2 bases short and J 4 bases short, with 4 bases between. The CDR3 runs 12 residues. CDR3 sequence reads: CASSLNADTQYF. CDR3 DNA sequence: TGTGCCAGCAGCTTAAATGCAGATACGCAGTATTTT. The full variable domain, rest sourced from reference TRBV7-6 and TRBJ2-3, is GAGVSQSPRYKVTKRGQDVALRCDPISGHVSLYWYRQALGQGPEFLTYFNYEAQQDKSGLPNDRFSAERPEGSISTLTIQRTEQRDSAMYRCASSLNADTQYFGPGTRLTVL.

Only a few counts were recorded for this clone. This rearrangement joins TRBV7-9 to TRBJ1-1; TRBD1 might be the D (5 bases). Germline CDR1 and CDR2: SEHNR and FQNEAQ (reference sequence). V was pared by 5 bases and J by 11 bases, with 18 bases between. This CDR3 has 13 amino acids. CDR3 loop: CASSRGTAPGAFF. The CDR3 nucleotides read TGTGCCAGCAGCCGGGGGACGGCCCCTGGGGCTTTCTTT.

The genes are TRBV2 and TRBJ1-5; the match to TRBD1 covers 9 bases. Looked up from germline, CDR1 is SNHLY and CDR2 is FYNNEI. The V and J ends lost 7 bases and 6 bases, in that order; junction bases with no gene match: 7. This CDR3 contains 14 residues. The CDR3, as DNA: TGTGCCAGCAACCGCGACAGGGGGAGTCAGCCCCAGCATTTT. Translating gives CASNRDRGSQPQHF.

Written as DNA, the CDR3 is TGTGCCAGCAGTTTGGAGAGGGGCACTGAAGCTTTCTTT. As protein: CASSLERGTEAFF. This chain links TRBV12-3 or TRBV12-4 with TRBJ1-1, with a tentative D call TRBD1 (5 bases). Trimming shortened V by 3 bases and J by 4 bases, and 9 bases separated the two germline ends. The CDR3 spans 13 residues.

The J gene is TRBJ1-2, the V gene TRBV4-1; no clear D gene. CDR3 length equals 13 residues. V dropped 0 bases and J dropped 1 base, with 3 bases sitting between them. The V gene's germline CDR1 is MGHRA and CDR2 YSYEKL. CDR3 protein: CASSQDLNYGYTF. CDR3 sequence (DNA): TGCGCCAGCAGCCAAGATCTTAACTATGGCTACACCTTC.

This chain joins TRBV5-4 and TRBJ2-7, with D perhaps matching TRBD1 (6 bases). The CDR3 is 14 residues long. Per germline, CDR1 SGHNT and CDR2 YYREEE (reference sequence). V lost 2 bases to trimming and J lost 7 bases, with 16 bases between them. This CDR3 reads CASSFIGGGTEQYF. For the CDR3, the DNA is TGTGCCAGCAGCTTCATTGGTGGGGGCACAGAGCAGTACTTC. Drawing the rest from reference TRBV5-4 and TRBJ2-7, the complete variable domain is ETGVTQSPTHLIKTRGQQVTLRCSSQSGHNTVSWYQQALGQGPQFIFQYYREEENGRGNFPPRFSGLQFPNYSSELNVNALELDDSALYLCASSFIGGGTEQYFGPGTRLTVT.

This clone was seen only a few times. The DNA for the CDR3 is TGTGCCAGCAGCTTAGCCGTCGGACTAGCGGGGGGTTTCACAGATACGCAGTATTTT. Translation gives CASSLAVGLAGGFTDTQYF. This chain connects TRBV5-4 to TRBJ2-3, with 14 bases that match TRBD2. The CDR3 has 19 amino acids. CDR1 and CDR2 from the germline V gene are SGHNT and YYREEE (reference sequence). The junction had 10 bases not matched to a gene; V was cut back by 2 bases and J by 2 bases. The variable domain in full, completed from reference TRBV5-4 and TRBJ2-3, reads ETGVTQSPTHLIKTRGQQVTLRCSSQSGHNTVSWYQQALGQGPQFIFQYYREEENGRGNFPPRFSGLQFPNYSSELNVNALELDDSALYLCASSLAVGLAGGFTDTQYFGPGTRLTVL.

This chain links TRBV6-5 with TRBJ2-3; 7 bases match TRBD2. CDR1 and CDR2 (germline): MNHEY, SVGAGI. The CDR3 covers 15 residues. Trimming at V came to 6 bases and at J to 4 bases, leaving 10 bases not matched to a gene. The CDR3 DNA is TGTGCCAGCAGAGTTGGGGGGAGGGGCTCAGATACGCAGTATTTT. Its translation is CASRVGGRGSDTQYF.

There are a few counts of this clone. J is TRBJ1-1 and V is TRBV2; unclear D gene. This CDR3 contains 13 residues. Trimming removed 0 bases at V and 1 base at J, with 3 bases between. Germline CDR1 reads SNHLY; CDR2 reads FYNNEI. The CDR3 DNA sequence: TGTGCCAGCAGTGAAGCGGAGAACACTGAAGCTTTCTTT. It specifies CASSEAENTEAFF.

The CDR3, as DNA: TGTGCCAGCTCCCTGGGACAGACAATGAAGCAGTTCTTC. It translates to CASSLGQTMKQFF. The chain joins TRBV18 to TRBJ2-1; 7 bases are a match to TRBD1. This CDR3 comprises 13 residues. Germline-derived CDR1 and CDR2 are KGHSH and LQKENI. V was clipped by 6 bases and J by 11 bases; unmatched bases: 10.

This chain joins TRBV9 and TRBJ2-5; 7 bases fit TRBD2. The CDR3 loop spans 16 amino acids. CDR1 SGDLS and CDR2 YYNGEE come from the germline V gene. The trim removed 3 bases at V and 0 bases at J, leaving 8 bases unmatched. The CDR3 nucleotides read TGTGCCAGCAGCGAAGAGCGGGGCTCGTACCAAGAGACCCAGTACTTC. Protein product: CASSEERGSYQETQYF.